The following is a T cell receptor beta chain sequence with its context. Its target is unknown. Patients chosen for sequencing had CD8+CD57+ cells that had expanded, as shown by flow cytometry. The cohort consisted entirely of patients having severe acquired aplastic anemia. There was no therapy given to any patient before the blood sampling took place. Both TCR beta VDJ combination and CDR3 sequence profiling were carried out. Genomic DNA was the template for this profiling. TCRdb fed the reads into MiXCR, producing one record per CDR3 protein. Of some 170,000 distinct CDR3 sequences detected, about 45% appear once; the ten largest clones hold roughly 1.2%. This entry is derived from a study of CD8+CD57+ T cells in acquired aplastic anemia. The study, taken as a whole, reports: About 30 CD8+ CDR3 sequences occurred in both the patients and the controls.

Germline-derived CDR1 and CDR2 are DFQATT and SNEGSKA (reference sequence). This CDR3 region has 14 residues. The junction had 6 bases not matched to a gene; V was cut back by 6 bases and J by 5 bases. The specimen was sorted CD4+, CD8+, or CD8+CD57+ T cells (not recorded which) from PBMCs. The receptor was isolated from a human donor with aplastic anemia. The rearrangement links TRBV20-1 to TRBJ2-3, with 12 bases fitting TRBD1. Here the CDR3 reads CSAQGQGAGDTQYF. In DNA form, the CDR3 reads TGCAGTGCCCAGGGACAGGGGGCCGGAGATACGCAGTATTTT.